This T cell receptor (beta chain) derives from a study of blood T cell repertoires in COVID-19. Study as a whole: Both acute and convalescent COVID-19 samples were obtained from the United States, Italy and Spain.

Per the authors' pipeline: Amplification of reference gene primers was used by the study to estimate nucleated cell counts. Sequencing used immunoSEQ multiplex PCR; TCRdb keeps in-frame clones, though not all of them. V, J and clone size were drawn from that table, and D and trimming were deduced from the DNA. The sample shows hundreds of thousands of clones, 70% to 90% of them seen only once. Cohort allocation depended upon clinical history that participants reported. The V end lost 7 bases, the J end lost 4 bases, and 14 bases lay between the germline ends. The CDR3 covers 14 residues. Germline values: CDR1 LNHDA, CDR2 SQIVND (reference sequence).

Sequencing was carried out using PBMCs or T cells enriched from blood (not recorded which). The clonotype comes from a young man who had recovered from COVID-19. The chain joins TRBV19 to TRBJ2-1; a weak D match, TRBD1 (6 bases). CDR3: CASTLGAEYNEQFF. Written as DNA, the CDR3 is TGTGCCAGTACTTTGGGGGCTGAGTACAATGAGCAGTTCTTC.